This TCR beta chain comes out of a study of T cells in Graves' hyperthyroidism and ophthalmopathy. This clonotype was observed a few times. As yet, its antigen is unknown. Germline V gives CDR1 SEHNR, CDR2 FQNEAQ (reference sequence). The V end lost 5 bases, the J end lost 3 bases, and 22 bases lay between the germline ends. The CDR3 runs to 17 residues. PBMCs were derived from roughly 10 ml fresh peripheral blood. Study results and limitations: Also found in blood were most expanded thyroid clonotypes above 0.001. Stable hyperthyroidism was separated from ophthalmopathy by a model based on 13 V-J features. Onset of ophthalmopathy came a median about 6.5 months after the model predicted it.

RNA transcripts yielded amplified TCR beta CDR3 regions. A first-round RT-PCR of the TCR CDR3 used the HTBI primer set. TCRdb fed the multiplex PCR reads into MiXCR, producing one record per CDR3 protein. Among roughly 500,000 distinct CDR3 sequences, about 22% were seen once, and the ten largest hold approximately 49%. What was sequenced was blood. The rearrangement links TRBV7-9 to TRBJ1-1, with TRBD1 as a possible D gene (5 bases). This clonotype was sampled from a woman aged 70 to 79 with Graves' ophthalmopathy. The DNA for the CDR3 is TGTGCCAGCAGCCGAAACTCCTGGGGGGTGCGGGACACTGAAGCTTTCTTT. It specifies CASSRNSWGVRDTEAFF.